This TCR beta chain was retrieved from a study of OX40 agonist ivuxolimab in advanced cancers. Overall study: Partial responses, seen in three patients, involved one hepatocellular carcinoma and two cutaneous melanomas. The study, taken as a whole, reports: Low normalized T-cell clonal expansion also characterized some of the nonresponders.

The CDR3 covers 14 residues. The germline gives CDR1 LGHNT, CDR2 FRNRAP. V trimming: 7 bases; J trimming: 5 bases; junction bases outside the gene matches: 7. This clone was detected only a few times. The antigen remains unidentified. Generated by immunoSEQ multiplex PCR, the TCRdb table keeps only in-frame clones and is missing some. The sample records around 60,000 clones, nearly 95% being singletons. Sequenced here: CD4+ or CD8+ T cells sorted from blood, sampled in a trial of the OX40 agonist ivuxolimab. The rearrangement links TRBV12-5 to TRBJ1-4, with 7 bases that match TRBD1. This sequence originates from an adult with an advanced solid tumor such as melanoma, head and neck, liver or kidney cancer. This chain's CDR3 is CASVKTGPNEKLFF. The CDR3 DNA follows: TGTGCTAGTGTGAAGACAGGGCCAAATGAAAAACTGTTTTTT.